The next 15 T cell receptor beta chains were all read from a single sample in a study of graft-versus-host responses after intestinal transplantation. Intraepithelial and lamina propria lymphocytes were freed from processed graft tissue. The method was immunoSEQ multiplex PCR; TCRdb's version includes in-frame clones alone and lacks a portion of them. Of 14,000 to 15,000 clones listed, roughly 60% are singletons. The sequencing here drew on ileum tissue, taken 524 days after transplant. The receptors stem from a human patient who received an intestinal transplant, so some T cells may come from the graft donor.

The CDR3 sequence is CASSQDHPGNEQFF. The CDR3 nucleotides read TGCGCCAGCAGCCAAGATCATCCGGGCAATGAGCAGTTCTTC. This chain joins TRBV4-3 and TRBJ2-1; D call uncertain. The germline gives CDR1 LGHNA, CDR2 YSLEER. CDR3 length: 14 residues. The V end lost 0 bases, the J end lost 6 bases, and 9 bases lay between the germline ends.

This chain uses TRBV7-8 with TRBJ2-1; D may be TRBD2 (7 bases). The CDR3 length is 15 residues. Trimming shortened V by 0 bases and J by 6 bases, and 12 bases separated the two germline ends. Germline CDR1 is SGHVS and CDR2 is FQNEAQ. CDR3: CASSLAGGPFNEQFF. In DNA form, the CDR3 reads TGTGCCAGCAGCTTAGCGGGGGGGCCGTTCAATGAGCAGTTCTTC. The full variable domain, with the rest looked up from reference TRBV7-8 and TRBJ2-1, is GAGVSQSPRYKVAKRGQDVALRCDPISGHVSLFWYQQALGQGPEFLTYFQNEAQLDKSGLPSDRFFAERPEGSVSTLKIQRTQQEDSAVYLCASSLAGGPFNEQFFGPGTRLTVL.

The chain carries TRBV7-2 and TRBJ1-1, with D maybe TRBD1 (5 bases). The CDR3 consists of 13 residues. V lost 5 bases, J lost 5 bases, and 12 bases lay in between. The V gene's germline CDR1 is SGHTA and CDR2 FQGNSA. The CDR3 DNA sequence: TGTGCCAGCAGCCAGGGAAGAGAAACTGAAGCTTTCTTT. It yields the protein CASSQGRETEAFF.

Turning to this clone: One end of the junction varies from germline; a read error may be responsible. The genes are TRBV6-5 and TRBJ1-2; 8 nucleotides align to TRBD1. There are 13 residues in the CDR3. Germline CDR1 and CDR2: MNHEY and SVGAGI. The CDR3 reads CASSTLGTGPWAF. In nucleotides, the CDR3 is TGTGCCAGCAGTACTCTAGGGACAGGCCCCTGGGCCTTC.

The chain uses TRBV5-6 and TRBJ2-3, with D hard to call. Germline V CDR1 and CDR2: SGHDT, YYEEEE. The V end was cut by 2 bases, the J end by 1 base, with 5 bases between. This CDR3 has 13 residues. The CDR3 here is CASSFSGTDTQYF. CDR3 sequence (DNA): TGTGCCAGCAGCTTCTCTGGCACAGATACGCAGTATTTT.

This rearrangement joins TRBV4-3 to TRBJ2-7; 10 bases align to TRBD1. Germline CDR1 reads LGHNA; CDR2 reads YSLEER. The CDR3 loop spans 17 amino acids. V gave up 0 bases and J gave up 4 bases; unmatched junction bases: 9. The CDR3 region has the DNA TGCGCCAGCAGCCAAGATCAAACGAGACAGGGGGCGTACGAGCAGTACTTC. It specifies CASSQDQTRQGAYEQYF.

The V gene is TRBV11-2, the J gene TRBJ1-2; the D is unclear. V dropped 2 bases and J dropped 7 bases, with 8 bases sitting between them. Germline V gene sequence: CDR1 SGHAT, CDR2 FQNNGV. The CDR3 covers 12 residues. The CDR3 reads CASSLTGFGYTF. The CDR3 region has the DNA TGTGCCAGCAGCTTAACGGGGTTTGGCTACACCTTC. The entire variable domain, with the rest obtained from reference TRBV11-2 and TRBJ1-2, is as follows: EAGVAQSPRYKIIEKRQSVAFWCNPISGHATLYWYQQILGQGPKLLIQFQNNGVVDDSQLPKDRFSAERLKGVDSTLKIQPAKLEDSAVYLCASSLTGFGYTFGSGTRLTVV.

The J gene is TRBJ2-7, the V gene TRBV7-9, with 7 bases aligning to TRBD1. Losses at the gene ends were 5 bases for V and 5 bases for J; bases not matched to a gene: 9. From germline, CDR1 is SEHNR and CDR2 FQNEAQ (reference sequence). The CDR3 has 14 amino acids. CDR3 in amino acids: CASSPDRVPHEQYF. Written as DNA, the CDR3 is TGTGCCAGCAGCCCTGACAGGGTGCCCCACGAGCAGTACTTC.

The chain combines TRBV6-6 with TRBJ2-7, with D maybe TRBD2 (5 bases). Germline CDR1 reads MNHNY; CDR2 reads SVGAGI (reference sequence). This CDR3 is built from 12 residues. The V end was cut by 6 bases, the J end by 1 base, with 7 bases between. The CDR3 DNA is TGTGCCAGCAGGGACTCTTCCTACGAGCAGTACTTC. Its protein product is CASRDSSYEQYF.

The chain links TRBV23-1 to TRBJ1-5, with D possibly matching TRBD1 (6 bases). TRBV23-1 is given ORF status, its function remaining uncertain. V was trimmed by 2 bases and J by 6 bases, leaving 11 bases between them. This CDR3 comprises 14 residues. CDR3 amino acids: CASSQRQVPQPQHF. CDR3 coding DNA: TGCGCCAGCAGTCAACGACAGGTTCCTCAGCCCCAGCATTTT.

The chain has TRBV1 and TRBJ2-3; no DNA check was done on the table's D call, TRBD1. TRBV1 is termed a pseudogene. The CDR3 runs 15 residues. The CDR3 sequence: CTSSQAVYRTDTQYF. DNA of the CDR3: TGCACCAGCAGCCAAGCAGTTTACCGCACAGATACGCAGTATTTT.

This clone occurred a few times. Distinct nucleotide sequences in the sample also encode this CDR3. The chain has TRBV11-2 and TRBJ2-7; the match to TRBD2 covers 10 bases. V lost 1 base and J lost 3; bases outside the gene matches: 3. The CDR3 loop spans 15 amino acids. Germline V gene data show CDR1 as SGHAT and CDR2 as FQNNGV. For the CDR3, the DNA is TGTGCCAGCAGCTTAGTCGGACTAGCGGACTACGAGCAGTACTTC. This sequence encodes CASSLVGLADYEQYF.

The V gene is TRBV10-3, the J gene TRBJ1-1; TRBD1 matches 10 bases. Per germline, CDR1 ENHRY and CDR2 SYGVKD. CDR3 length: 17 amino acids. V gave up 6 bases and J gave up 0 bases; unmatched junction bases: 10. The CDR3 loop reads CAIRRSGQGYMNTEAFF. The CDR3 DNA sequence: TGTGCCATCAGAAGATCGGGACAGGGGTACATGAACACTGAAGCTTTCTTT.

The J gene is TRBJ2-2, the V gene TRBV7-7, with 7 bases aligning to TRBD2. The V gene's germline CDR1 is SSHAT and CDR2 FNYEAQ (reference sequence). CDR3 length equals 16 residues. V gave up 4 bases and J gave up 1 base; unmatched junction bases: 6. The CDR3: CASSSSTSRNTGELFF. Here the CDR3 DNA reads TGTGCCAGCAGCTCCTCGACTAGCAGGAACACCGGGGAGCTGTTTTTT.

The V and J genes are TRBV7-8 and TRBJ2-3; TRBD2 matches at 9 bases. The CDR3 has 16 residues. In germline, CDR1 is SGHVS, CDR2 FQNEAQ. V gave up 1 base and J gave up 3 bases; unmatched junction bases: 5. In DNA form, the CDR3 reads TGTGCCAGCAGCTTAGATATGGCGGGGGGGACAGATACGCAGTATTTT. As protein: CASSLDMAGGTDTQYF.